One and the same sample provided the 32 T cell receptor beta chains below, sequenced in a study of regulatory T cells in long-lasting Graves disease. Time point indicated: persistent/refractory GD, antithyroid drugs over 5 years with positive TRAb. The TCR library was made from RNA extracted from PBMCs. Construction of the TCR beta libraries employed iRepertoire HTBI primers in conjunction with Arm-PCR of CDR3 regions. Each CDR3 protein gets one entry after TCRdb re-called the multiplex PCR reads with MiXCR. Of some 370,000 distinct CDR3 sequences in the sample, under 25% were seen once. Sequencing used peripheral blood mononuclear cells (PBMCs), obtained when the disease was refractory, from a patient treated with antithyroid drugs. Receptor source: a female donor with Graves disease.

This clonotype was counted many times. The chain joins TRBV7-2 to TRBJ2-5; D gene unclear. The CDR3 sequence is 13 residues long. Between the trimmed V and J ends, which lost 3 bases and 5 bases, there was a span of 10 bases. Germline V CDR1 and CDR2: SGHTA, FQGNSA. The CDR3 loop is CASSFKFGETQYF. Here the CDR3 DNA reads TGTGCCAGCAGCTTCAAATTCGGGGAGACCCAGTACTTC.

This clonotype was recorded a few times. The chain is built from TRBV3-1 and TRBJ1-2; D unclear. The CDR3 is 14 residues long. Germline assignment: CDR1 LGHDT and CDR2 YNNKEL (reference sequence). V was pared by 4 bases and J by 4 bases, with 13 bases between. Here the CDR3 reads CASSRGTASYGYTF. CDR3 nucleotides: TGTGCCAGCAGCCGGGGAACCGCATCCTATGGCTACACCTTC.

This sequence joins TRBV20-1 and TRBJ1-1; 7 bases agree with TRBD1. CDR1 DFQATT and CDR2 SNEGSKA come from the germline V gene (reference sequence). The ends lost 0 bases at V and 7 bases at J; junction bases unmatched: 5. This CDR3 has 13 amino acids. The DNA of the CDR3 is TGCAGTGCTAGAGATCCGGGACAGAGTGAAGCTTTCTTT. Amino acids: CSARDPGQSEAFF.

The genes are TRBV5-1 and TRBJ2-2; the D call may be TRBD1 or TRBD2 (7 bases each). Germline V gene lookup returns CDR1 SGHRS and CDR2 YFSETQ. Trimming took 1 base from V and 4 from J, leaving 14 bases between them. There are 16 residues in the CDR3. CDR3 loop: CASSLRQGGSTGELFF. The CDR3 bases are TGCGCCAGCAGCTTGCGACAGGGCGGGAGCACCGGGGAGCTGTTTTTT.

This clonotype came up many times. The chain employs TRBV10-2 and TRBJ1-1; 12 bases match TRBD1. This CDR3 has 13 residues. Germline values: CDR1 WSHSY, CDR2 SAAADI. V shed 6 bases, J shed 5 bases, and the junction held 1 base outside the gene matches. This CDR3 is CASRGQGATEAFF. CDR3 nucleotide sequence: TGCGCCAGCAGGGGACAGGGGGCTACTGAAGCTTTCTTT.

This clonotype has a handful of counts. The chain employs TRBV2 and TRBJ2-1, with TRBD2 identical over 7 bases. There are 16 residues in the CDR3. The junction had 6 bases not matched to a gene; V was cut back by 0 bases and J by 4 bases. Germline V gene lookup returns CDR1 SNHLY and CDR2 FYNNEI. The CDR3 loop is CASSEAAREWYNEQFF. CDR3 nucleotides: TGTGCCAGCAGTGAAGCCGCGCGGGAGTGGTACAATGAGCAGTTCTTC.

This clonotype appeared once. CDR3 DNA sequence: TGTGCCAGCAGCCAAGGCGACATCGGAAACACCATATATTTT. It is translated as CASSQGDIGNTIYF. This sequence joins TRBV3-1 and TRBJ1-3; D is unresolved. The germline V gene encodes CDR1 LGHDT and CDR2 YNNKEL (reference sequence). Trimming cost V 1 base and J 4 bases, with 8 bases left between them. The CDR3 runs to 14 residues.

This clonotype was counted only a few times. The chain uses TRBV25-1 and TRBJ1-1; 9 bases are a match to TRBD1. V trimming: 4 bases; J trimming: 5 bases; junction bases outside the gene matches: 5. The CDR3 sequence is 14 residues long. Germline lookup yields CDR1 MGHDK and CDR2 SYGVNS. The CDR3 coding sequence is TGTGCCAGCAGTGTGACAGGGGGTTATACTGAAGCTTTCTTT. It codes for CASSVTGGYTEAFF.

This clonotype was counted a few times. The chain combines TRBV13 with TRBJ1-3; D gene unclear. The V gene lost 1 base and the J gene lost 8 bases, with 3 bases spanning the gap. Germline CDR1 and CDR2: PRHDT and FYEKMQ (reference sequence). The CDR3 is made up of 11 amino acids. This CDR3 reads CASSLDHTIYF. Written as DNA, the CDR3 is TGTGCCAGCAGCTTAGACCACACCATATATTTT.

The rearrangement links TRBV7-6 to TRBJ1-1, with D maybe TRBD1 (5 bases). This CDR3 region has 15 residues. Germline assignment: CDR1 SGHVS and CDR2 FNYEAQ. The ends were cut back, 4 bases at V and 0 bases at J, with 12 bases in the middle. CDR3 sequence reads: CASSSRGGMNTEAFF. CDR3 nucleotide sequence: TGTGCCAGCAGCTCCCGGGGCGGTATGAACACTGAAGCTTTCTTT.

Many counts were recorded for this clonotype. The chain recombines TRBV6-1 with TRBJ1-1; TRBD1 might be the D (5 bases). This CDR3 is 14 amino acids long. V was trimmed by 6 bases and J by 6 bases, leaving 17 bases between them. Germline V CDR1 and CDR2: MNHNS, SASEGT. CDR3 amino acids: CASRRDSGTPEAFF. The CDR3 coding sequence is TGTGCCAGCAGACGGGACTCTGGTACCCCTGAAGCTTTCTTT.

This clonotype has a handful of counts. The V and J genes are TRBV15 and TRBJ2-2; D remains unclear. This CDR3 contains 17 residues. V lost 0 bases and J lost 6, with 17 bases in between. Germline CDR1 LNHNV, CDR2 YYDKDF (reference sequence). The CDR3 nucleotides read TGTGCCACCAGCAGAGACGATATGGGATTAACGGCCGGGGAGCTGTTTTTT. Its protein is CATSRDDMGLTAGELFF.

There are many counts of this clonotype. The V gene is TRBV7-9, the J gene TRBJ2-5, with 7 bases aligning to TRBD2. Unmatched junction bases numbered 12, after V lost 2 bases and J lost 6 bases. In germline, CDR1 is SEHNR, CDR2 FQNEAQ (reference sequence). This CDR3 has 16 residues. This CDR3 is CASSLIREGLWKTQYF. The CDR3 region has the DNA TGTGCCAGCAGCTTAATTAGGGAGGGCCTTTGGAAGACCCAGTACTTC.

This clonotype was detected many times. The rearrangement joins TRBV10-2 to TRBJ1-2; a weak D match, TRBD1 (6 bases). Germline V gives CDR1 WSHSY, CDR2 SAAADI. CDR3 length equals 13 residues. V lost 7 bases and J lost 3, with 12 bases in between. CDR3 sequence: CASTPGDDYGYTF. CDR3 nucleotide sequence: TGCGCCAGCACGCCAGGGGATGACTATGGCTACACCTTC.

This clonotype was recorded many times. The rearrangement links TRBV2 to TRBJ2-7; 7 bases match TRBD1. The CDR3 loop spans 15 amino acids. Unmatched junction bases numbered 14, after V lost 10 bases and J lost 2 bases. Looked up from germline, CDR1 is SNHLY and CDR2 is FYNNEI. The CDR3 DNA sequence: TGTGCCATCGCTCCCCCGGGCAGGGGGACCTACGAGCAGTACTTC. Translating it yields CAIAPPGRGTYEQYF.

This clonotype occurred once. The CDR3 DNA sequence: TGTGCCAGTAGTATCGGGGGGACTAGCGGGAATGAGCAGTTCTTC. Residues: CASSIGGTSGNEQFF. V usage is TRBV19 and J usage is TRBJ2-1, with 12 bases identical to TRBD2. The trim removed 3 bases at V and 7 bases at J, leaving 4 bases unmatched. The germline V gene has CDR1 LNHDA and CDR2 SQIVND (reference sequence). CDR3 length: 15 amino acids.

This clonotype has a handful of counts. Germline and junction disagree at one end, which may indicate a read error. V is TRBV3-1 and J is TRBJ2-3, with TRBD2 identical over 9 bases. The CDR3 runs 12 residues. Germline values: CDR1 LGHDT, CDR2 YNNKEL (reference sequence). CDR3 bases: TGTGCCAGCAGCCATGGGGGACTAGCCTACCTATTT. Translating gives CASSHGGLAYLF.

V usage is TRBV9 and J usage is TRBJ2-3; 8 nucleotides match TRBD2. CDR1 and CDR2 (germline): SGDLS, YYNGEE. The CDR3 spans 19 residues. Trimming cost V 0 bases and J 0 bases; bases outside gene matches: 12. CDR3 bases: TGTGCCAGCAGCGTAGTCCCCGTGGCTAGCGGGCCTAGCACAGATACGCAGTATTTT. It is translated as CASSVVPVASGPSTDTQYF.

This clonotype was detected a few times. This chain uses TRBV7-2 with TRBJ2-1; maybe TRBD1 (5 bases). CDR3 length equals 16 residues. Germline CDR1 SGHTA, CDR2 FQGNSA. Trimming pared 6 bases from V and 5 bases from J, leaving 20 bases between. CDR3 DNA: TGTGCCAGCAGACAGACCCAGGGAACCTGGGACAATGAGCAGTTCTTC. This gives the protein CASRQTQGTWDNEQFF.

In its sample, this clonotype was seen many times. This rearrangement joins TRBV6-2 or TRBV6-3 to TRBJ1-1, with D perhaps matching TRBD1 (6 bases). The ends were cut back, 2 bases at V and 6 bases at J, with 16 bases in the middle. The V gene's germline CDR1 is MNHEY and CDR2 SVGEGT. The CDR3 loop spans 15 amino acids. The CDR3 bases are TGTGCCAGCAGTTACGACGGACAGACGAGCGCTGAAGCTTTCTTT. Encoded protein: CASSYDGQTSAEAFF.

This chain uses TRBV20-1 with TRBJ2-7; 10 positions match TRBD1. Per the germline V gene, CDR1 is DFQATT and CDR2 is SNEGSKA (reference sequence). J lost 6 bases, V lost 6 bases, and 14 bases had no gene match. This CDR3 contains 15 residues. The CDR3 bases are TGCAGTGCCGTTCACGACAGGGGGCGCGCGGTCGAGCAGTACTTC. Translating it yields CSAVHDRGRAVEQYF.

The chain joins TRBV20-1 to TRBJ2-3; 10 bases agree with TRBD2. The V gene end was trimmed by 2 bases and the J gene end by 0 bases; junction bases not matched to a gene: 8. In germline, CDR1 is DFQATT, CDR2 SNEGSKA (reference sequence). The CDR3 length is 17 residues. CDR3 nucleotides: TGCAGTGCTAGATCTCCGGGACTAGCGTCTAGCACAGATACGCAGTATTTT. Its translation is CSARSPGLASSTDTQYF.

This clonotype was observed at least ten times. The chain joins TRBV29-1 to TRBJ2-7; 9 nucleotides line up with TRBD1. Germline V gene lookup returns CDR1 SQVTM and CDR2 ANQGSEA. V dropped 6 bases and J dropped 0; count of bases not matched to a gene: 3. The CDR3 runs to 13 residues. CDR3 nucleotides: TGCAGCGTAACAGGGGGCAGCTCCTACGAGCAGTACTTC. It specifies CSVTGGSSYEQYF.

This clonotype has at least ten counts. This chain joins TRBV5-1 and TRBJ1-6, with D tentatively TRBD1 (6 bases). The ends were cut back, 0 bases at V and 7 bases at J, with 8 bases in the middle. The CDR3 length is 14 residues. CDR1 is SGHRS, CDR2 YFSETQ, per germline. DNA of the CDR3: TGCGCCAGCAGCTTGGGACAGGACAATTCACCCCTCCACTTT. This sequence encodes CASSLGQDNSPLHF.

The chain couples TRBV3-1 to TRBJ2-4, with D tentatively TRBD1 (5 bases). V lost 1 base, J lost 1 base, and 14 bases lay in between. The CDR3 has 17 residues. Germline assignment: CDR1 LGHDT and CDR2 YNNKEL (reference sequence). CDR3 protein: CASSQGVTAIAKNIQYF. CDR3 coding DNA: TGTGCCAGCAGCCAAGGAGTGACAGCAATTGCCAAAAACATTCAGTACTTC.

The rearrangement uses TRBV7-9 and TRBJ2-3; 7 positions match TRBD2. The germline CDR1 and CDR2 sequences are SEHNR and FQNEAQ (reference sequence). The CDR3 spans 15 residues. Germline trimming cut 8 bases from V and 2 bases from J; bases unmatched to any gene: 10. The CDR3 DNA reads TGTGCCAGCTCCCGGCTAGCGGAATACACAGATACGCAGTATTTT. This codes for CASSRLAEYTDTQYF.

This chain links TRBV29-1 with TRBJ1-2; D is undetermined. Between the trimmed V and J ends, which lost 5 bases and 8 bases, there was a span of 9 bases. CDR3 length: 10 residues. The germline V gene has CDR1 SQVTM and CDR2 ANQGSEA. The CDR3 region has the DNA TGCAGCGTTCGGGAGGGAGGCTACACCTTC. Its translation is CSVREGGYTF.

Comment on this clonotype: This probably arose from a read error, given a far larger clone one base away. The chain carries TRBV27 and TRBJ2-7; D is unresolved. Germline values: CDR1 MNHEY, CDR2 SMNVEV (reference sequence). The CDR3 loop spans 13 amino acids. V lost 3 bases and J lost 0, with 6 bases in between. In DNA, the CDR3 is TGTGCCAGCAGTTTCCCAACCTCCTACGAGCAGTACTTC. Amino acids: CASSFPTSYEQYF.

This clonotype was seen ten or more times. The chain joins TRBV15 to TRBJ1-5; D possibly corresponds to TRBD1 (5 bases). Trimming shortened V by 5 bases and J by 3 bases, and 11 bases separated the two germline ends. CDR1 and CDR2 from the germline V gene are LNHNV and YYDKDF (reference sequence). The CDR3 extends over 14 amino acids. The CDR3 DNA follows: TGTGCCACCAGCTCGGGACCTCTCAATCAGCCCCAGCATTTT. It yields the protein CATSSGPLNQPQHF. Drawing the rest from reference TRBV15 and TRBJ1-5, the complete variable domain is DAMVIQNPRYQVTQFGKPVTLSCSQTLNHNVMYWYQQKSSQAPKLLFHYYDKDFNNEADTPDNFQSRRPNTSFCFLDIRSPGLGDTAMYLCATSSGPLNQPQHFGDGTRLSIL.

The chain carries TRBV15 and TRBJ1-3; D is unresolved. CDR3 size: 17 residues. Germline lookup yields CDR1 LNHNV and CDR2 YYDKDF (reference sequence). V lost 5 bases to trimming and J lost 0 bases, with 17 bases between them. CDR3 sequence: CATSGLGEGSSGNTIYF. The CDR3 DNA is TGTGCCACCAGCGGCCTGGGCGAGGGTTCCTCTGGAAACACCATATATTTT.

This clonotype was seen only a few times. The chain is built from TRBV6-1 and TRBJ2-2, with a tentative D call TRBD2 (6 bases). Germline CDR1 MNHNS, CDR2 SASEGT. The CDR3 has 15 residues. Trimming cost V 6 bases and J 4 bases, with 15 bases left between them. In DNA, the CDR3 is TGTGCCAGCAGCCCCGGGACTCTCGGCACCGGGGAGCTGTTTTTT. It is translated as CASSPGTLGTGELFF.

This rearrangement joins TRBV7-6 to TRBJ2-5; D is tentatively TRBD1 or TRBD2 (6 bases each). Germline CDR1 SGHVS, CDR2 FNYEAQ. CDR3 size: 14 residues. V lost 5 bases, J lost 4 bases, and 14 bases lay in between. The CDR3 nucleotides read TGTGCCAGCAGCAGACCGGGGGCAGGAGAGACCCAGTACTTC. Translated: CASSRPGAGETQYF.